The sequence of this TCR beta chain was determined in a study of CD8 T cells in ankylosing spondylitis. The CDR3 sequence is 15 residues long. V lost 0 bases to trimming and J lost 9 bases, with 14 bases between them. General study findings and limits: Within matched ankylosing spondylitis synovial fluid, disease-linked clones were reportedly significantly enriched. Earlier studies detected some motif variants in reactive arthritis synovial fluid and blood. Seemingly distinctive of ankylosing spondylitis blood was a TCR beta motif formed by eight highly homologous variants.

Quantitative molecular-barcoded 5'-RACE generated the TCR beta libraries. A single record per CDR3 protein comes from TCRdb applying MiXCR to the 5' RACE reads. The repertoire consists of over 95,000 distinct CDR3 sequences, with roughly 8% occurring once and the leading ten covering nearly 10%. This clonotype was recorded many times. The antigen remains unidentified. V is TRBV23-1 and J is TRBJ2-2, with a tentative D call TRBD2 (6 bases). TRBV23-1 is labeled an ORF, and its function is uncertain. Source material: blood, either unsorted or a sorted T cell fraction (not recorded which). The clonotype comes from a male donor with ankylosing spondylitis or in good health (not recorded which). DNA of the CDR3: TGCGCCAGCAGTCAATCGGGGGGTCCCGCCAGGGAGCTGTTTTTT. It translates to CASSQSGGPARELFF.